This T cell receptor beta chain originates from a study of cytomegalovirus exposure and HLA in healthy donors. Study-level results: In a later analysis, at a false discovery rate of 0.05, 16,951 TCR beta sequences matched HLA alleles. Indistinguishable V segments such as TRBV6-2 and TRBV6-3 were excluded. An analysis that came later showed most CMV-associated TCR beta chains appearing HLA-restricted. Other equally common chains were less clonally expanded than HLA-associated TCR beta chains, a later analysis showed.

Points on this clone: Its antigen is unknown.

The CDR3 loop spans 13 amino acids. Between the trimmed V and J ends, which lost 7 bases and 5 bases, there was a span of 14 bases. CDR1 is MNHNS and CDR2 is SASEGT in the germline V gene. 13 Jbeta primers and 60 Vbeta primers were used for the PCR. TCRdb's table, derived via immunoSEQ multiplex PCR, lists solely in-frame clones and lacks some. The sample data list tens of thousands of clones. The chain links TRBV6-1 to TRBJ1-2; TRBD1 is a possible D gene (6 bases). The sequenced sample was PBMCs. This TCR was recovered from a woman in her thirties or forties in good health and CMV-seronegative. The CDR3 sequence is CASTNAGAYGYTF. Written as DNA, the CDR3 is TGTGCCAGCACCAACGCGGGGGCTTATGGCTACACCTTC.